Sequencing of this T cell receptor (beta chain) was carried out in a study of CD8+ T cells in alopecia areata. Study-level findings and limits: Tofacitinib did not eliminate many expanded lesional clones from scalp or blood.

Once RNA had been extracted, it was reverse transcribed into cDNA to act as the sequencing template. TCRdb's copy holds only in-frame clones and misses some; the assay was immunoSEQ multiplex PCR. In the table there are about 120,000 clones, 58% of which are singletons. Points on this clone: As yet, its antigen is unknown.

The treatment: oral pan-JAK inhibitor, 5-10 mg twice daily. Trimming left V 5 bases short and J 4 bases short, with 17 bases between. There are 15 residues in the CDR3. In germline, CDR1 is SEHNR, CDR2 FQNEAQ (reference sequence). The input for sequencing was CD8+ T cells sorted from blood, taken at week 4, from a patient treated with tofacitinib. The chain employs TRBV7-9 and TRBJ1-2, with unresolved D. This sequence originates from a human donor with alopecia areata. Here the CDR3 reads CASSPPIGMGYGYTF. CDR3 nucleotide sequence: TGTGCCAGCAGCCCCCCAATCGGGATGGGCTATGGCTACACCTTC.